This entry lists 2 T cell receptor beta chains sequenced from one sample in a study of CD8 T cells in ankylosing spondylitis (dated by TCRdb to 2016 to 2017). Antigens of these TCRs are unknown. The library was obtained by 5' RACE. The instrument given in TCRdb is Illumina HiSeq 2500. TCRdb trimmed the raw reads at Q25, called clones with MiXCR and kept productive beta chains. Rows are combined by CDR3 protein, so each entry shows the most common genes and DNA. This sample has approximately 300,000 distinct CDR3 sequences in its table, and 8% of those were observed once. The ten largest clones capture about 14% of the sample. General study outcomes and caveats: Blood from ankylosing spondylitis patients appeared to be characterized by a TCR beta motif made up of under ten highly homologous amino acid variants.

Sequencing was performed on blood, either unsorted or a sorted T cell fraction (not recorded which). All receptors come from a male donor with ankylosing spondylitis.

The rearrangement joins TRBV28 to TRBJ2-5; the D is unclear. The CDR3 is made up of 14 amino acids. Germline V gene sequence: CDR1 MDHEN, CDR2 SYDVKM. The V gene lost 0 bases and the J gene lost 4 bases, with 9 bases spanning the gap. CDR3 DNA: TGTGCCAGCAGTTTATGGGGGTCGGGAGAGACCCAGTACTTC. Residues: CASSLWGSGETQYF.

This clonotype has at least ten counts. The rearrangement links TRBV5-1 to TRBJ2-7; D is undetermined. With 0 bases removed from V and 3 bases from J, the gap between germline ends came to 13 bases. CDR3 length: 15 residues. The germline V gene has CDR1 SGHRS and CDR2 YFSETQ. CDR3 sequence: CASSLADSSSYEQYF. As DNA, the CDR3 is TGCGCCAGCAGCTTGGCCGACTCCTCCAGCTACGAGCAGTACTTC.